Below, 16 T cell receptor beta chains from the same sample are listed, as sequenced in a study of OX40 agonist ivuxolimab in advanced cancers. Clones were read by immunoSEQ multiplex PCR, and TCRdb kept only the in-frame ones, dropping some. Altogether under 65,000 clones are present, 70% to 90% being singletons, with the ten largest covering roughly 0.76%. Sequenced material: CD4+ or CD8+ T cells sorted from blood, taken in a trial of the OX40 agonist ivuxolimab. All receptors derive from an adult with an advanced solid tumor such as melanoma, head and neck, liver or kidney cancer.

The V and J genes are TRBV5-1 and TRBJ2-3; tentative D call: TRBD2 (5 bases). Per germline, CDR1 SGHRS and CDR2 YFSETQ. V was cut by 6 bases and J by 6 bases, with 11 bases left in between. The CDR3 runs 12 residues. The CDR3 is CASTPGGDTQYF. The CDR3 coding sequence is TGCGCCAGCACCCCCGGAGGCGATACGCAGTATTTT.

J is TRBJ1-2 and V is TRBV9, with D maybe TRBD1 (5 bases). Germline V CDR1 and CDR2: SGDLS, YYNGEE. The CDR3 is 12 amino acids. V was clipped by 0 bases and J by 8 bases, with 8 bases between them. The CDR3 spells CASSVAGQGYTF. CDR3 nucleotide sequence: TGTGCCAGCAGCGTAGCAGGGCAAGGCTACACCTTC.

This chain joins TRBV6-6 and TRBJ2-7; D is undetermined. Trimming removed 4 bases from V and 2 bases from J, with 9 bases in between. The CDR3 loop spans 13 amino acids. Germline V CDR1 and CDR2: MNHNY, SVGAGI (reference sequence). CDR3: CASSSRRPYEQYF. CDR3 in DNA: TGTGCCAGCAGTTCTCGTCGACCCTACGAGCAGTACTTC.

CDR3 DNA sequence: TGTGCCTGGAGGACCCGGACCGGCATGAACACTGAAGCTTTCTTT. Translation: CAWRTRTGMNTEAFF. The chain uses TRBV30 and TRBJ1-1; unclear D gene. This CDR3 spans 15 amino acids. CDR1 and CDR2 from the germline V gene are GTSNPN and SVGIG (reference sequence). Trimming took off 3 bases at V and 0 bases at J, with 14 bases between the two ends.

V is TRBV27 and J is TRBJ2-7; 12 nucleotides align to TRBD1. The length of the CDR3 is 15 residues. V shed 6 bases and J 7 bases; nucleotides not matched to a gene: 10. Germline CDR1 reads MNHEY; CDR2 reads SMNVEV (reference sequence). The CDR3 DNA sequence: TGTGCCAGCAGACCGGGACAGGGGGCCTCTACGGAGCAGTACTTC. It translates to CASRPGQGASTEQYF.

The genes are TRBV2 and TRBJ1-5; no clear D. CDR3 length: 14 amino acids. V was trimmed by 7 bases and J by 1 base, leaving 11 bases between them. In germline, CDR1 is SNHLY, CDR2 FYNNEI. CDR3: CASKGLPSNQPQHF. In DNA, the CDR3 is TGTGCCAGCAAAGGACTCCCGAGCAATCAGCCCCAGCATTTT.

V and J are TRBV7-9 and TRBJ2-6; the D is unclear. This CDR3 region has 15 residues. Trimming left V 4 bases short and J 3 bases short, with 10 bases between. Per germline, CDR1 SEHNR and CDR2 FQNEAQ (reference sequence). As DNA, the CDR3 is TGTGCCAGCAGCTCGAAACAGTTTGGGGCCAACGTCCTGACTTTC. Its translation: CASSSKQFGANVLTF.

This sequence joins TRBV7-6 and TRBJ2-7, with 13 positions matching TRBD2. After removal of 1 base from V and 3 bases from J, the junction contained 9 bases not matched to a gene. The germline V gene encodes CDR1 SGHVS and CDR2 FNYEAQ. The length of the CDR3 is 18 residues. The CDR3 DNA reads as TGTGCCAGCAGCTTAGGACTAGCGGGAGGAGGAAGCTTCTACGAGCAGTACTTC. Amino acid sequence: CASSLGLAGGGSFYEQYF.

The chain joins TRBV5-1 to TRBJ2-6; D gene ambiguous. This CDR3 contains 14 residues. Between the trimmed V and J ends, which lost 4 bases and 2 bases, there was a span of 7 bases. Germline CDR1 and CDR2: SGHRS and YFSETQ. The CDR3 protein is CASSLTTGANVLTF. The CDR3, as DNA: TGCGCCAGCAGCCTTACCACTGGGGCCAACGTCCTGACTTTC.

The gene calls are TRBV7-9 and TRBJ1-1, with D possibly matching TRBD1 (5 bases). CDR1 SEHNR and CDR2 FQNEAQ come from the germline V gene (reference sequence). There are 12 residues in the CDR3. Trimming took off 8 bases at V and 1 base at J, with 8 bases between the two ends. As DNA, the CDR3 is TGTGCCAGCGGTGGGACGAACACTGAAGCTTTCTTT. Amino acids: CASGGTNTEAFF.

In this sample, this clone turned up once. The chain joins TRBV9 to TRBJ2-2; either TRBD1 or TRBD2 may supply D (6 bases each). The V end lost 1 base, the J end lost 3 bases, and 13 bases lay between the germline ends. Germline CDR1 SGDLS, CDR2 YYNGEE. The CDR3 loop spans 16 amino acids. In nucleotides, the CDR3 is TGTGCCAGCAGCGTAACTCCAAGGGGGGACACCGGGGAGCTGTTTTTT. It codes for CASSVTPRGDTGELFF. The full variable domain, in which reference TRBV9 and TRBJ2-2 provide the parts outside the CDR3, is DSGVTQTPKHLITATGQRVTLRCSPRSGDLSVYWYQQSLDQGLQFLIQYYNGEERAKGNILERFSAQQFPDLHSELNLSSLELGDSALYFCASSVTPRGDTGELFFGEGSRLTVL.

The chain couples TRBV25-1 to TRBJ1-5; no firm D call. CDR1 and CDR2 (germline): MGHDK, SYGVNS. The CDR3 totals 11 residues. Trimming removed 3 bases from V and 8 bases from J, with 5 bases in between. Here the CDR3 reads CASSDAKPQHF. Written as DNA, the CDR3 is TGTGCCAGCAGTGATGCGAAGCCCCAGCATTTT. Full variable domain (remainder filled in from reference TRBV25-1 and TRBJ1-5): EADIYQTPRYLVIGTGKKITLECSQTMGHDKMYWYQQDPGMELHLIHYSYGVNSTEKGDLSSESTVSRIRTEHFPLTLESARPSHTSQYLCASSDAKPQHFGDGTRLSIL.

This clone was observed a few times. The chain recombines TRBV30 with TRBJ2-3; D not resolved. In germline, CDR1 is GTSNPN, CDR2 SVGIG (reference sequence). The CDR3 runs to 14 residues. Trimming left V 5 bases short and J 0 bases short, with 12 bases between. In nucleotides, the CDR3 is TGTGCCTGGGCCAAAGCGCCTAGCACAGATACGCAGTATTTT. Amino acids: CAWAKAPSTDTQYF. Full variable domain (missing parts from reference TRBV30 and TRBJ2-3): SQTIHQWPATLVQPVGSPLSLECTVEGTSNPNLYWYRQAAGRGLQLLFYSVGIGQISSEVPQNLSASRPQDRQFILSSKKLLLSDSGFYLCAWAKAPSTDTQYFGPGTRLTVL.

This rearrangement joins TRBV11-3 to TRBJ2-3; TRBD1 is a possible D gene (5 bases). V shed 3 bases and J shed 6 bases, with 13 bases lying between them. This CDR3 is 14 amino acids long. The germline gives CDR1 SGHNT, CDR2 YENEEA. The CDR3 DNA sequence: TGTGCCAGCAGCTTGGGGCAGGGCCAGGATACGCAGTATTTT. It translates to CASSLGQGQDTQYF.

The gene calls are TRBV5-4 and TRBJ2-1; 7 bases are a match to TRBD1. Germline lookup yields CDR1 SGHNT and CDR2 YYREEE (reference sequence). This CDR3 has 14 residues. Unmatched junction bases numbered 5, after V lost 4 bases and J lost 4 bases. The CDR3 sequence is CASSPRDRYNEQFF. The CDR3 DNA reads as TGTGCCAGCAGCCCCCGGGACAGATACAATGAGCAGTTCTTC.

This clone was detected once. This chain joins TRBV6-1 and TRBJ1-6, with D maybe TRBD1 (6 bases). V was cut by 5 bases and J by 5 bases, with 10 bases left in between. The CDR3 consists of 14 residues. CDR1 MNHNS and CDR2 SASEGT come from the germline V gene. This CDR3 reads CASSPQGHNSPLHF. CDR3 bases: TGTGCCAGCAGTCCACAGGGTCATAATTCACCCCTCCACTTT.